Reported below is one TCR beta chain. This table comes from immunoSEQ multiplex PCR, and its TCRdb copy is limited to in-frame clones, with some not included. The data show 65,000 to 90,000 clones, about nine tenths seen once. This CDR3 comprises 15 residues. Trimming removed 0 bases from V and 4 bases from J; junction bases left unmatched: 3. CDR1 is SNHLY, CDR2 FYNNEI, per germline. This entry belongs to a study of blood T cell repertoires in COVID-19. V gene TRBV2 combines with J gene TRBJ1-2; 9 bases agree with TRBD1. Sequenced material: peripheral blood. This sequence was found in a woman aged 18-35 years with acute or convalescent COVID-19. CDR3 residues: CASSEAGTGIYGYTF. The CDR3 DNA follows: TGTGCCAGCAGTGAAGCGGGGACAGGGATCTATGGCTACACCTTC. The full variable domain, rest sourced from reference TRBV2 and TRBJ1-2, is EPEVTQTPSHQVTQMGQEVILRCVPISNHLYFYWYRQILGQKVEFLVSFYNNEISEKSEIFDDQFSVERPDGSNFTLKIRSTKLEDSAMYFCASSEAGTGIYGYTFGSGTRLTVV.